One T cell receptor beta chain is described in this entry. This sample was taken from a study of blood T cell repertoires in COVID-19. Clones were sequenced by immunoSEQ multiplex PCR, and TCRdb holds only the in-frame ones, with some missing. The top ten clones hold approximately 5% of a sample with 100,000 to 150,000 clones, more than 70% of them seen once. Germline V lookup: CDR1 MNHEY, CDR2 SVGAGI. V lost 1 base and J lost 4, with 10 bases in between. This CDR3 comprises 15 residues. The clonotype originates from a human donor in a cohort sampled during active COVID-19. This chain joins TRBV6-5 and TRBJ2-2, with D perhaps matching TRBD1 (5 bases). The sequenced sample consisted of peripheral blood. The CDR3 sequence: CASSYFQGGTGELFF. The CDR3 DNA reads TGTGCCAGCAGTTACTTCCAGGGTGGCACCGGGGAGCTGTTTTTT.